Presented here are 25 T cell receptor beta chains from one specimen sequenced in a study of cytomegalovirus exposure and HLA in healthy donors. Here immunoSEQ multiplex PCR was the method, and the copy in TCRdb shows in-frame clones only, minus some. The sample includes roughly 73,000 clones, 85% to 95% of them seen just once. Sequenced material: PBMCs. The receptors here all came from a man between 18 and 29 years old in good health and CMV-seropositive.

This chain connects TRBV4-1 to TRBJ2-1; possibly TRBD2 for D (6 bases). Per the germline V gene, CDR1 is MGHRA and CDR2 is YSYEKL. Deletions cut 1 base from V and 3 bases from J, with 16 bases between. This CDR3 contains 17 residues. The CDR3 nucleotides read TGCGCCAGCAGCCAAGTGAGCGGGTTGGACCACTACAATGAGCAGTTCTTC. Translated: CASSQVSGLDHYNEQFF.

This sequence joins TRBV7-2 and TRBJ2-3, with D unclear. Trimming removed 1 base at V and 0 bases at J, with 11 bases between. The germline CDR1 and CDR2 sequences are SGHTA and FQGNSA. The CDR3 extends over 16 amino acids. The CDR3 coding sequence is TGTGCCAGCAGCTTAGGCGGCAGCTTAAGCACAGATACGCAGTATTTT. This codes for CASSLGGSLSTDTQYF.

The V gene is TRBV10-1, the J gene TRBJ2-3; no definite D call. The V end lost 3 bases, the J end lost 1 base, and 11 bases lay between the germline ends. CDR3 length: 15 amino acids. Germline CDR1 is WNHNN and CDR2 is SYGVQD (reference sequence). The CDR3 bases are TGCGCCAGCAGTGATTCCGTTCGGGGCACAGATACGCAGTATTTT. Its translation: CASSDSVRGTDTQYF.

The chain combines TRBV2 with TRBJ1-2; 8 nucleotides align to TRBD1. After removal of 6 bases from V and 8 bases from J, the junction contained 8 bases not matched to a gene. CDR3 length: 13 amino acids. In germline, CDR1 is SNHLY, CDR2 FYNNEI. CDR3 sequence reads: CASRPDRGGGYTF. As DNA, the CDR3 is TGTGCCAGCAGGCCCGACAGGGGAGGCGGCTACACCTTC.

Regarding this clone: The junction does not match germline at one end; this may be a read error. V is TRBV27 and J is TRBJ1-5; 11 nucleotides match TRBD1. The CDR3 runs to 14 residues. CDR1 and CDR2 (germline): MNHEY, SMNVEV (reference sequence). CDR3 sequence (DNA): TGTGCCAGTAGTTCGGGACAGGGGGATCAGCCCCAGCATTTT. It yields the protein CASSSGQGDQPQHF.

V gene TRBV18 combines with J gene TRBJ1-4; D unclear. V lost 0 bases to trimming and J lost 4 bases, with 9 bases between them. The CDR3 is 15 residues long. Germline V gene data show CDR1 as KGHSH and CDR2 as LQKENI. CDR3 in amino acids: CASSPPAQFNEKLFF. The CDR3 nucleotides are TGTGCCAGCTCACCACCCGCACAGTTTAATGAAAAACTGTTTTTT.

The V gene is TRBV7-6, the J gene TRBJ1-3; tentative D call: TRBD1 (5 bases). The germline V and J ends were trimmed by 2 bases and 3 bases, with 8 bases remaining between them. The germline V gene encodes CDR1 SGHVS and CDR2 FNYEAQ. This CDR3 has 14 residues. The CDR3 region has the DNA TGTGCCAGCAGCTTACCAGGGATTGGAAACACCATATATTTT. Translating it yields CASSLPGIGNTIYF.

The rearrangement uses TRBV6-5 and TRBJ2-7, with D perhaps matching TRBD2 (5 bases). The V gene's germline CDR1 is MNHEY and CDR2 SVGAGI. Trimming stripped 6 bases from V and 4 bases from J, with 16 bases between. The CDR3 is 14 residues long. The CDR3 reads CASRGGGILYEQYF. The CDR3 DNA follows: TGTGCCAGCAGGGGTGGAGGAATCTTGTACGAGCAGTACTTC.

This clone was counted a single time. The chain has TRBV4-1 and TRBJ2-7; 7 nucleotides agree with TRBD1. The V gene's germline CDR1 is MGHRA and CDR2 YSYEKL. V shed 0 bases and J 6 bases; nucleotides not matched to a gene: 11. CDR3 length: 16 residues. The CDR3 DNA reads TGCGCCAGCAGCCAAGAAAACAGGGGATCATCTGGCGAGCAGTACTTC. Its protein is CASSQENRGSSGEQYF.

The chain employs TRBV27 and TRBJ2-1, with 8 bases aligning to TRBD1. With 2 bases clipped from V and 2 bases from J, the junction kept 11 bases outside the gene matches. The CDR3 is made up of 18 amino acids. Germline lookup yields CDR1 MNHEY and CDR2 SMNVEV (reference sequence). CDR3 DNA: TGTGCCAGCAGTTTAAAAAAAGTAGGGACAGGAACCTACAATGAGCAGTTCTTC. It yields the protein CASSLKKVGTGTYNEQFF.

The chain has TRBV19 and TRBJ1-3, with D perhaps matching TRBD1 (6 bases). This CDR3 comprises 16 residues. Deletions cut 5 bases from V and 0 bases from J, with 14 bases between. Germline V gives CDR1 LNHDA, CDR2 SQIVND (reference sequence). Here the CDR3 reads CASSGPGTSSGNTIYF. In DNA, the CDR3 is TGTGCCAGTAGTGGTCCAGGGACAAGCTCTGGAAACACCATATATTTT.

The chain has TRBV28 and TRBJ2-7; 8 bases fit TRBD1. Germline CDR1 MDHEN, CDR2 SYDVKM. The CDR3 is made up of 14 amino acids. V shed 5 bases and J 5 bases; nucleotides not matched to a gene: 8. The CDR3 nucleotides read TGTGCCAGCAGTCCTTACAGGGGGAAACACGAGCAGTACTTC. Translated, it gives CASSPYRGKHEQYF. The complete variable domain, with remaining parts taken from reference TRBV28 and TRBJ2-7, reads DVKVTQSSRYLVKRTGEKVFLECVQDMDHENMFWYRQDPGLGLRLIYFSYDVKMKEKGDIPEGYSVSREKKERFSLILESASTNQTSMYLCASSPYRGKHEQYFGPGTRLTVT.

The chain recombines TRBV7-3 with TRBJ1-2; D unresolved. Germline-derived CDR1 and CDR2 are SGHTA and FQGTGA. V lost 9 bases and J 4 bases, leaving 24 bases between the germline ends. This CDR3 is built from 16 residues. The CDR3, as DNA: TGTGCCAGGACGTCTACGAGACAACTCGTTGGCTATGGCTACACCTTC. This sequence encodes CARTSTRQLVGYGYTF.

This rearrangement joins TRBV30 to TRBJ2-7; 9 bases are shared with TRBD1. V was clipped by 3 bases and J by 3 bases; unmatched bases: 6. The CDR3 loop spans 14 amino acids. From germline, CDR1 is GTSNPN and CDR2 SVGIG (reference sequence). The CDR3 sequence: CAWSEPGQGYEQYF. The CDR3 DNA is TGTGCCTGGAGCGAACCGGGACAGGGCTACGAGCAGTACTTC.

The table lists this clone with a count of one. J is TRBJ2-7 and V is TRBV28, with 7 bases identical to TRBD2. The V gene end was trimmed by 7 bases and the J gene end by 0 bases; junction bases not matched to a gene: 3. The CDR3 spans 13 residues. CDR1 MDHEN and CDR2 SYDVKM come from the germline V gene. The CDR3 DNA reads TGTGCCAGCACTAGCGGTTCCTCCTACGAGCAGTACTTC. Protein: CASTSGSSYEQYF.

The chain uses TRBV4-2 and TRBJ1-5, with TRBD1 as a possible D gene (5 bases). CDR1 and CDR2 (germline): LGHNA, YNFKEQ. V was clipped by 0 bases and J by 7 bases, with 13 bases between them. This CDR3 is 15 amino acids long. CDR3 region: CASSQEEGTRQPQHF. In DNA, the CDR3 is TGTGCCAGCAGCCAAGAGGAGGGGACTAGACAGCCCCAGCATTTT.

The rearrangement uses TRBV7-3 and TRBJ2-2; the D gene is possibly TRBD2 (6 bases). Germline values: CDR1 SGHTA, CDR2 FQGTGA. The CDR3 contains 14 residues. Trimming shortened V by 1 base and J by 7 bases, and 10 bases separated the two germline ends. The CDR3 here is CASSLNGGVGELFF. The DNA for the CDR3 is TGTGCCAGCAGCTTAAACGGCGGGGTCGGGGAGCTGTTTTTT.

This clone occurred once. The chain recombines TRBV28 with TRBJ2-3; D is unclear. The V and J ends lost 5 bases and 4 bases respectively, with 7 bases between them. The germline V gene has CDR1 MDHEN and CDR2 SYDVKM. The CDR3 spans 12 residues. The CDR3 nucleotides read TGTGCCAGCAGTCCATCATCAGATACGCAGTATTTT. This codes for CASSPSSDTQYF.

The chain employs TRBV5-1 and TRBJ2-7; D might be TRBD1 (6 bases). In germline, CDR1 is SGHRS, CDR2 YFSETQ. The CDR3 loop spans 14 amino acids. Trimming left V 1 base short and J 5 bases short, with 13 bases between. CDR3 DNA: TGCGCCAGCAGCTTGTCTGGCAGGGGCAACGAGCAGTACTTC. Protein product: CASSLSGRGNEQYF.

The chain couples TRBV10-3 to TRBJ2-3, with 8 nucleotides matching TRBD2. The CDR3 sequence is 15 residues long. V was pared by 0 bases and J by 4 bases, with 3 bases of the junction left unmatched. Germline CDR1 and CDR2: ENHRY and SYGVKD. The CDR3 coding sequence is TGTGCCATCAGTGAGTCAAGTAGCGGGGCAGATACGCAGTATTTT. Encoded protein: CAISESSSGADTQYF.

The chain has TRBV18 and TRBJ2-4, with D tentatively TRBD1 (6 bases). V lost 3 bases, J lost 0 bases, and 21 bases lay in between. The germline V gene has CDR1 KGHSH and CDR2 LQKENI. There are 19 residues in the CDR3. The chain's CDR3 is CASSPSTGQRHLAKNIQYF. CDR3 bases: TGTGCCAGCTCACCCTCCACAGGGCAACGCCACCTAGCCAAAAACATTCAGTACTTC.

This rearrangement joins TRBV5-1 to TRBJ2-1, with D possibly matching TRBD2 (6 bases). Trimming removed 4 bases at V and 4 bases at J, with 15 bases between. Germline V gives CDR1 SGHRS, CDR2 YFSETQ. The CDR3 length is 15 residues. The DNA for the CDR3 is TGCGCCAGCAGCGTTAGCGGAGACGGGTACAATGAGCAGTTCTTC. Encoded protein: CASSVSGDGYNEQFF.

The chain links TRBV7-2 to TRBJ1-2; no reliable D call. The CDR3 totals 13 residues. V was pared by 5 bases and J by 7 bases, with 14 bases between. In germline, CDR1 is SGHTA, CDR2 FQGNSA. The CDR3 region is CASSPIHGSGYTF. In DNA form, the CDR3 reads TGTGCCAGCAGCCCAATACATGGTTCTGGCTACACCTTC.

DNA of the CDR3: TGTGCCAGCAGTCTGCGAACCGCCGCCGTTACAGACCCTAATCAAGAGACCCAGTACTTC. Translating it yields CASSLRTAAVTDPNQETQYF. The chain is built from TRBV2 and TRBJ2-5; D remains ambiguous. CDR1 and CDR2 from the germline V gene are SNHLY and FYNNEI. CDR3 size: 20 residues. Trimming removed 5 bases at V and 2 bases at J, with 30 bases between.

The chain recombines TRBV10-3 with TRBJ1-1; possibly TRBD1 for D (6 bases). Germline CDR1 is ENHRY and CDR2 is SYGVKD. This CDR3 region has 15 residues. V was trimmed by 6 bases and J by 0 bases, leaving 14 bases between them. The DNA of the CDR3 is TGTGCCATCAGAGCACTACAGGGTATGAACACTGAAGCTTTCTTT. Translating gives CAIRALQGMNTEAFF.